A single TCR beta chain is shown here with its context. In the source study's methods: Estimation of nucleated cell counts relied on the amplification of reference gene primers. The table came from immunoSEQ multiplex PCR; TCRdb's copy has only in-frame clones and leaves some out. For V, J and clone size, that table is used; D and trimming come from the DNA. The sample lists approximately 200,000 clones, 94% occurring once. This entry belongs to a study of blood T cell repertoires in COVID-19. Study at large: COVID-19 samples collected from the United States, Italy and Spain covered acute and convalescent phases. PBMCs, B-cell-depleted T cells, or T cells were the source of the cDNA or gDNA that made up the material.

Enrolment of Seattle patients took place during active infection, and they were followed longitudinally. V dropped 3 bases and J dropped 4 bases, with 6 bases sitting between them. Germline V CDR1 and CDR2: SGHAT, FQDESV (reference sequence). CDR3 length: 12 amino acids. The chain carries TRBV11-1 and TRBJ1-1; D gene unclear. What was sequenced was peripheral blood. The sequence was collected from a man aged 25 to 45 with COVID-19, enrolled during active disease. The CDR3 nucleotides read TGTGCCAGCAGCTTTCTTAGCACTGAAGCTTTCTTT. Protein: CASSFLSTEAFF.